This TCR beta chain was captured in a study of cytomegalovirus exposure and HLA in healthy donors (TCRdb year 2017). About the investigation overall: An earlier analysis of 587 of the donors reported 250 to 300 Gb of sequence data and 117 million unique TCR beta sequences obtained from approximately 180 million T cells. An early release that covered approximately 600 HLA-typed donors contained 250 to 350 gigabases of sequencing data and tens of millions of unique TCR sequences. Of the roughly 400 genotyped donors, about 80% fell in the genetic ancestry cluster associated with self-reported Caucasian donors. The study was designed to test whether signatures of past pathogen exposure could be identified by cataloging public T cell receptors. Using immunosequencing, the study profiled T cell repertoires from 666 subjects and related those repertoires to cytomegalovirus serostatus. Along with the approximately 700-subject first cohort, a separate validation cohort of over a hundred different subjects was used. To predict cytomegalovirus infection status, the study brought together high-throughput TCR immunosequencing, statistical association of individual TCRs with disease status, and machine learning. A later analysis re-examined previously published TCR beta repertoires from roughly 720 donors and added high-resolution HLA genotyping to investigate patterns of TCR occurrence. Rather than drawing on any new phenotypic data, the later analysis identified candidate immune exposures from TCR beta sequences and the way those sequences occurred across donors. To decide whether each TCR beta V gene segment behaved as functional or pseudogenic, an earlier analysis of several hundred of the donors relied on high-throughput TCR beta sequencing. Alongside the repertoire data, information on donor age, sex, ethnicity and CMV serostatus was compiled. Genome-wide SNP genotypes for about 55% of the roughly 670 donors were used in a later genetic analysis, which treated that subset as a discovery cohort. All discovery cohort repertoires had been generated using a single sequencing platform. Class I and class II HLA loci were covered by the typing at four-digit resolution. The number of typed donors differed by locus: 629-630 for A, B, C, DRB1 and DQB1; 500 to 550 for DQA1; some 590 for DPA1; and some 450 for DPB1. Several DR-DQ haplotypes were handled as single units for association and clustering because linkage in the cohort was strong. On average, approximately 250,000 unique TCR beta nucleotide sequences were sequenced per donor among a few hundred genotyped donors of the cohort, with approximately 18% of those sequences being non-productive. Summary of the overall study and its limitations: The presence/absence analyses assumed that sequencing depth was roughly uniform across donors, and that assumption may not be true. According to a later analysis, most CMV-associated TCR beta chains appeared to be HLA-restricted, and the HLA associations seemed to be driven largely by CMV exposure. Because some donors lacked HLA typing at each locus, the association tests relied only on the typed subset. Immune exposure information for the cohort was limited to CMV serostatus. Assigning TCR associations to individual alleles was difficult when HLA alleles, especially DR and DQ, strongly co-occurred. In an earlier analysis of around 600 of the donors, most TCR beta V segments appeared in productive rearrangements about 90% or about 30% of the time, broadly matching IMGT annotations. This cohort had only TCR beta chains sequenced, and the lack of alpha or paired-chain data limited which features could be detected. In a later analysis, HLA-associated TCR beta chains showed more clonal expansion and lower generation probabilities than non-associated chains that were equally common. Some IMGT-functional V segments, including TRBV6-2 and TRBV6-3, could not be distinguished by the 87-base-pair reads and were therefore excluded. Several of the top co-occurrence clusters appeared to be linked to parvovirus B19, influenza, CMV and Epstein-Barr virus, according to a later analysis. Correlated functional status among segregating V segments might reflect linkage disequilibrium, but an unknown experimental factor could not be ruled out. Cytomegalovirus status was reported to be diagnosed by the classifier with high specificity and sensitivity in both the original and validation cohorts. A further reported finding was that TCR beta sequences accurately predicted the HLA-A and HLA-B alleles for most subjects in the first cohort. According to a later genetic analysis, donors in an Asian-associated ancestry cluster had fewer N-insertions in productive TCRs than the approximately 700-donor mean. In vitro tests confirmed that a few of the cytomegalovirus-associated TCR beta chains recognize cytomegalovirus antigens. A later analysis associated approximately 17,000 TCR beta sequences with specific HLA alleles at a false discovery rate of 0.05. Most TCR sequences were observed very rarely across donors, whereas some public TCRs were present in many individuals. A cluster of highly shared sequence variants was judged likely to represent a technical artifact of the sequencing pipeline. In a later genetic analysis, a missense DCLRE1C variant was associated with V-gene and J-gene trimming of TCR beta chains, and the association was replicated in an independent cohort. A total of 150 to 200 TCR beta chains were listed by the study as associated with cytomegalovirus. According to a later analysis, TCR association rates differed among HLA loci, with DRB1 alleles showing the most associated TCRs and HLA-C alleles showing the fewest. The authors suggested that the approach could potentially be extended to other disease states and immunological phenotypes. Because counts were too low, some 17 rarely observed V segments, including chromosome 9 orphons, were excluded from the earlier analysis of some 590 of the donors.

The cohort consisted of some 730 healthy bone marrow donors. At the time of sampling, every cohort member was nominally healthy, though immune exposures that went unrecorded were likely present. The donor was CMV seropositive and was included in the group of 289 seropositive cohort members. Every donor gave a peripheral blood sample, and the peripheral blood mononuclear cells from that sample were used for TCR beta sequencing. Genomic DNA was extracted from the blood cell samples with the Qiagen DNeasy Blood Extraction Kit. Library construction relied on the immunoSEQ multiplex PCR assay. A mixture of 60 forward primers for TCR Vbeta segments and 13 reverse primers for TCR Jbeta segments was used in the multiplex PCR. A multiplex PCR assay on genomic DNA amplified the CDR3 region of rearranged TCR beta genes. The amplified TCR beta libraries were sequenced on the Illumina HiSeq System as 87-base-pair reads. As for the original processing: A later analysis tallied roughly 80 million unique TCR beta chains across the 550 to 850 repertoires, and some 10 million of those chains were shared by two or more donors. Raw reads were error-corrected and collapsed into unique sequences by a nearest-neighbor algorithm in which closely related sequences were merged to remove PCR and sequencing errors. CDR3 sequences were aligned to IMGT reference sequences to assign V, D and J gene segments. For a sequence to be retained, a match of at least six nucleotides to both a V gene segment and a J gene segment was required. Rearrangements were called productive when the CDR3 lacked stop codons and stayed in frame with V and J; all others were non-productive. CDR3 was defined according to IMGT convention as the region running from the second conserved V-encoded cysteine to the conserved J-encoded phenylalanine. In an earlier analysis of around 640 of the donors, sequences lacking an unambiguous match to a single V gene segment were excluded. An earlier analysis of fewer than 750 of the donors called V segments functional above 56.7% productive rearrangements and segregating when the between-donor standard deviation exceeded 5%. To diagnose cytomegalovirus status from the catalog of TCR beta chain sequences, a statistical classification framework was built. V and J gene assignment, in a later analysis, came from comparing TCR nucleotide sequences with IMGT/GENE-DB human TR gene sequences. In a later analysis, CDR3 sequences and most-parsimonious VDJ recombination scenarios were assigned using the TCRdist pipeline. In a later analysis, every TCR beta chain was defined by the combination of its CDR3 amino acid sequence and its V-gene family, and reads without a unique V-gene family were dropped. A later analysis removed several hundred highly shared, low-generation-probability nucleotide sequences to deal with suspected cross-contamination and a sequencing artifact. For each public chain, a later analysis derived a clonal expansion index from normalized ranks of inferred template counts within each repertoire. Generation probabilities in a later analysis came from a VDJ recombination model fitted to out-of-frame rearrangements, and those results were checked against IGoR. In a later analysis, hypergeometric tests were used to score TCR-TCR, TCR-HLA and TCR-CMV co-occurrence, with a repertoire-size bias correction applied to TCR pairs. A later analysis estimated false discovery rates by permuting HLA or CMV assignments 20 times. A later analysis grouped co-occurring TCRs with DBSCAN, adding TCRdist sequence similarity when clustering within HLA-allele-positive subsets. Repertoires with fewer than 30,000 or more than 120,000 public chains, plus five repertoires with anomalous nucleotide sharing, were excluded from co-occurrence clustering. In its TCRdb copy, this immuneACCESS table keeps in-frame sequences only and misses some clones. Where compared with another copy, unresolved V genes explain less than half of these, and the others have no known cause. V and J calls and clone size come straight from that table; D and trimming were deduced from the DNA. Here the sample has around 120,000 clones; 70% to 80% occur a single time. The ten most abundant clones make up approximately 4% of the sample.

Regarding this clone: Its recognized antigen is unknown. Base qualities are not recorded, but no much larger clone differs from it by a single base. The sample has other DNA sequences that encode this CDR3 too.

V and J lose 2 bases and 10 bases, and a span of 12 bases separates them. The CDR3 contains 14 residues, cysteine and phenylalanine counted. Only the CDR3 portion is preserved as DNA: 42 bases, with reading frame beginning at the first base. CDR1 SNHLY and CDR2 FYNNEI are derived from the germline V gene. This receptor was taken from a man aged 30-40 years in good health and CMV-seropositive. Sequences were obtained from PBMCs. The receptor chain draws on TRBV2 and TRBJ1-6; the D gene is not confidently resolved. The nucleotides are TGTGCCAGCAGTGAAAGCCGGGTCCCCTCACCCCTCCACTTT. It specifies CASSESRVPSPLHF. The CDR3, completed at both ends by the reference TRBV2 and TRBJ1-6 genes, gives the full variable domain EPEVTQTPSHQVTQMGQEVILRCVPISNHLYFYWYRQILGQKVEFLVSFYNNEISEKSEIFDDQFSVERPDGSNFTLKIRSTKLEDSAMYFCASSESRVPSPLHFGNGTRLTVT.